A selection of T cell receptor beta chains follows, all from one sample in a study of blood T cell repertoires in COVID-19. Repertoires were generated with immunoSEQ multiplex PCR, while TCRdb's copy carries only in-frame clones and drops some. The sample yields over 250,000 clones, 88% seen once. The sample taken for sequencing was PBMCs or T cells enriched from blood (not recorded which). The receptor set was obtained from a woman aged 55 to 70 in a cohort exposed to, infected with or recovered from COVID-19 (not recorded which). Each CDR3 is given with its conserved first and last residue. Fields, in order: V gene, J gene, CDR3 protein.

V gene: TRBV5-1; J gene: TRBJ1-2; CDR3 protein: CASSFQGAGGYTF
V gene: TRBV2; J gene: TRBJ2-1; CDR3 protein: CASSRTSGTGNEQFF
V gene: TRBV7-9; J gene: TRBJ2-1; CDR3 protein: CASSRRTSGSQNEQFF
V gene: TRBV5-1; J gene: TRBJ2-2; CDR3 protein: CASSLTTTNTGELFF
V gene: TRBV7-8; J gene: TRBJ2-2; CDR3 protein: CASSSSTGYPTGELFF
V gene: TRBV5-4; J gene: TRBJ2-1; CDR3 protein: CASSLSAHNEQFF
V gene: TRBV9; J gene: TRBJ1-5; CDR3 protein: CASSVGQGGRQPQHF
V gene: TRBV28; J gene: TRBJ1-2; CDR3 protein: CASSLSGQGNYGYTF
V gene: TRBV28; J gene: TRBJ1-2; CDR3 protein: CASTDRLNYGYTF
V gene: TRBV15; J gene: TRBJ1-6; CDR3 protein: CATSRDLGGGHSPLHF
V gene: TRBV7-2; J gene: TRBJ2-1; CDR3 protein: CASSWTSGSYNEQFF
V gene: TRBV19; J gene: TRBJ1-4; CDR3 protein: CASSPSSGAKNEKLFF
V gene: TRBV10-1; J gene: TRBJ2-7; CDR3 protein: CASSETGSRYEQYF
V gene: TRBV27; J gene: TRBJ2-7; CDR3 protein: CASSLFPETGSYEQYF
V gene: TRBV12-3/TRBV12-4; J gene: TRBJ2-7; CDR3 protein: CASTMTGSYEQYF
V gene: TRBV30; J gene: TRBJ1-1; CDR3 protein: CAWSSGGVGAFF
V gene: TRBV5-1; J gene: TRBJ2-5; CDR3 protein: CASSLVVAGGGETQYF
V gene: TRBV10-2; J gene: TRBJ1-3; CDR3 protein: CASSDILRGSGNTIYF
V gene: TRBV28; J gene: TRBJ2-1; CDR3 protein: CASSPSLAGGYNEQFF
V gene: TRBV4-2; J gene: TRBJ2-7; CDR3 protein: CASSQDVRTYEQYF
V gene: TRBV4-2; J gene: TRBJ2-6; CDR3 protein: CASSRRASGANVLTF
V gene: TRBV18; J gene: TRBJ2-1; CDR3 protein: CASSPSQRRGNEQFF
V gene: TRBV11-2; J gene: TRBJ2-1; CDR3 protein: CASSLQLAGGPSNEQFF